The 6 T cell receptor beta chains reported below all come from one sample, sequenced in a study of metastatic and nonmetastatic thyroid tumors. TCRdb recomputed clones from the PCR reads via MiXCR. Here the sample spans approximately 28,000 clones, 15% being singletons. Not a single patient had been given any form of treatment at any point before undergoing thyroid surgery. Input material: blood. Receptors originate from a male donor with papillary thyroid cancer or a benign thyroid nodule (not recorded which). Some clones in this sample may be carry-over from other donors' samples.

This clone is categorized as medium-sized. The CDR3 protein is CASSFRGQGRTEAFF. In DNA, the CDR3 is TGCGCCAGCAGCTTTAGAGGACAGGGGAGAACTGAAGCTTTCTTT. The J gene is TRBJ1-1, the V gene TRBV5-1; 9 bases fit TRBD1. CDR3 size: 15 residues. The trim removed 2 bases at V and 5 bases at J, leaving 7 bases unmatched. From germline, CDR1 is SGHRS and CDR2 YFSETQ.

This clone was observed at least ten times. The chain carries TRBV9 and TRBJ2-7; no firm D call. The CDR3 has 15 residues. V shed 4 bases and J shed 4 bases, with 18 bases lying between them. Germline CDR1 SGDLS, CDR2 YYNGEE. CDR3 nucleotide sequence: TGTGCCAGCAGCCCGACGGATGATGAAGGGTACGAGCAGTACTTC. It specifies CASSPTDDEGYEQYF.

The table lists this clone with many counts. This rearrangement joins TRBV6-2 or TRBV6-3 to TRBJ2-1; TRBD2 aligns across 12 bases. The length of the CDR3 is 19 residues. The V gene end was trimmed by 6 bases and the J gene end by 0 bases; junction bases not matched to a gene: 12. Germline V gene lookup returns CDR1 MNHEY and CDR2 SVGEGT. CDR3 nucleotide sequence: TGTGCCAGCAGATCCTCTAGCGGGGGGGCCCCTCGCTCCTACAATGAGCAGTTCTTC. Residues: CASRSSSGGAPRSYNEQFF.

This clone was seen more than once but under ten times. The chain joins TRBV27 to TRBJ2-1, with D perhaps matching TRBD1 (6 bases). Germline V gives CDR1 MNHEY, CDR2 SMNVEV (reference sequence). The CDR3 covers 15 residues. The V gene lost 3 bases and the J gene lost 1 base, with 10 bases spanning the gap. CDR3 sequence reads: CASSFRGHSYNEQFF. CDR3 bases: TGTGCCAGCAGTTTTCGGGGACATTCCTACAATGAGCAGTTCTTC.

This clone has ten or more counts. For the CDR3, the DNA is TGTGCCACCAGTGATTTAGCGGGAGACACAGATACGCAGTATTTT. This codes for CATSDLAGDTDTQYF. The chain has TRBV24-1 and TRBJ2-3, with 8 bases aligning to TRBD2. Germline-derived CDR1 and CDR2 are KGHDR and SFDVKD. The CDR3 sequence is 15 residues long. V trimming: 1 base; J trimming: 2 bases; junction bases outside the gene matches: 1.

To note about this clone: Because the CDR3 is missing its conserved closing phenylalanine or tryptophan, this is likely a read error. The V call is TRBV30, the J call TRBJ1-2; D gene ambiguous. In germline, CDR1 is GTSNPN, CDR2 SVGIG (reference sequence). The CDR3 has 13 residues. The CDR3 region is CACRNSDLTGYTL. The CDR3 DNA reads TGTGCGTGTCGTAATTCTGACCTTACTGGCTACACCCTC.